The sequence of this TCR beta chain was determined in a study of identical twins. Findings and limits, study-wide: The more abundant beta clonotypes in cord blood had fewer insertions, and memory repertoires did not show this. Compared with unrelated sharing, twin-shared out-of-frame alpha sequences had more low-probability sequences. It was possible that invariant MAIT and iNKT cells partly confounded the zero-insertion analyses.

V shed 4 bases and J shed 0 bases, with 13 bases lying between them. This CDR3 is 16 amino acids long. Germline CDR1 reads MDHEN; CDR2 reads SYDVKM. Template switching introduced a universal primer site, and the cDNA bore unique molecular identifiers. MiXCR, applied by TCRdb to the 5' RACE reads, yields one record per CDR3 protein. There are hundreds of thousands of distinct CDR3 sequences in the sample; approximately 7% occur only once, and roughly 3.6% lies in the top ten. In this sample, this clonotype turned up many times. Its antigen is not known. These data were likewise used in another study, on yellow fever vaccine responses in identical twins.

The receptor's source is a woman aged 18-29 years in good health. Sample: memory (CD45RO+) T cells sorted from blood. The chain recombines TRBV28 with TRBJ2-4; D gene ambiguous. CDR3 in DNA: TGTGCCAGCAGTTCCCGCGGATACTTAGCCAAAAACATTCAGTACTTC. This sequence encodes CASSSRGYLAKNIQYF.